The entry below gives a single TCR beta chain sequence along with its context. Losses at the gene ends were 10 bases for V and 1 base for J; bases not matched to a gene: 6. Germline CDR1 and CDR2: MNHEY and SVGAGI. This CDR3 is built from 13 residues. This record belongs to a study of blood T cell repertoires in COVID-19. Study-wide context: There were acute and convalescent COVID-19 samples, and they came from the United States, Italy and Spain. Nucleic acid was either cDNA or gDNA, and it came from T cells, B-cell-depleted T cells, or PBMCs.

Original processing methods: Amplified reference gene primers provided the basis for estimating nucleated cell counts. Assay used: immunoSEQ multiplex PCR; TCRdb lists only in-frame clones, some missing. V and J calls and clone size are copied from that table; D and trimming were computed from the DNA. The table lists more than 40,000 clones, approximately 90% of them singletons. Sequenced: peripheral blood. This receptor was taken from a man aged 80 or over with acute or convalescent COVID-19. The V call is TRBV6-5, the J call TRBJ2-7; 8 positions agree with TRBD1. Here the CDR3 reads CATKGDRSYEQYF. CDR3 nucleotide sequence: TGTGCCACAAAAGGGGACAGGTCCTACGAGCAGTACTTC.